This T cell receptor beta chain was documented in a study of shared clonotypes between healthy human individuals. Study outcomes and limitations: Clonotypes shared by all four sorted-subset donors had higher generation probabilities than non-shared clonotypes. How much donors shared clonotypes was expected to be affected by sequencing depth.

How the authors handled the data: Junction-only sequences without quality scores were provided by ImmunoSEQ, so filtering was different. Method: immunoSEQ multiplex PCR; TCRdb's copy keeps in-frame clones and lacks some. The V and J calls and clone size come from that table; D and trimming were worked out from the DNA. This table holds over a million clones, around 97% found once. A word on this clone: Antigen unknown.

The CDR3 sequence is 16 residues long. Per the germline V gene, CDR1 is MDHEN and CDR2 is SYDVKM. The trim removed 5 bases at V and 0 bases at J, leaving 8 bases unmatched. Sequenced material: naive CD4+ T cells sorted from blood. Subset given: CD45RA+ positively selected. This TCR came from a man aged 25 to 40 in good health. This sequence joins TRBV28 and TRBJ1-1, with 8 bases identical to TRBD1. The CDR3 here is CASSHTRGQVNTEAFF. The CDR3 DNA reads TGTGCCAGCAGTCATACCAGGGGGCAAGTGAACACTGAAGCTTTCTTT.